These 5 T cell receptor beta chains were sequenced from one sample in a study of cytomegalovirus exposure and HLA in healthy donors. Generated by immunoSEQ multiplex PCR, the TCRdb table keeps only in-frame clones and is missing some. The sample consists of tens of thousands of clones, over 95% of them appearing once. Sequencing used PBMCs. The receptors originated from a woman younger than 30 in good health and CMV-seropositive.

This sequence joins TRBV9 and TRBJ1-5; tentative D call: TRBD1 (6 bases). Germline CDR1 reads SGDLS; CDR2 reads YYNGEE. The CDR3 loop spans 14 amino acids. V lost 4 bases to trimming and J lost 7 bases, with 15 bases between them. The CDR3 loop is CASSRGAGNQPQHF. Here the CDR3 DNA reads TGTGCCAGCAGCCGGGGGGCAGGTAACCAGCCCCAGCATTTT.

CDR3 region: CASTKMGLYEQYF. The CDR3 DNA reads TGTGCCAGCACTAAAATGGGGCTGTACGAGCAGTACTTC. The gene calls are TRBV6-5 and TRBJ2-7; tentative D call: TRBD1 (5 bases). CDR1 and CDR2 from the germline V gene are MNHEY and SVGAGI. The CDR3 is made up of 13 amino acids. V was shortened by 7 bases and J by 4 bases, with 14 bases between the two germline ends.

CDR3 loop: CASSLVGGNEKLFF. The DNA for the CDR3 is TGTGCCAGCAGCTTGGTGGGAGGAAATGAAAAACTGTTTTTT. This chain uses TRBV7-9 with TRBJ1-4; no reliable D call. V gave up 3 bases and J gave up 5 bases, with 10 bases separating them. Germline V gene lookup returns CDR1 SEHNR and CDR2 FQNEAQ (reference sequence). This CDR3 is 14 amino acids long. The full variable domain, with the rest looked up from reference TRBV7-9 and TRBJ1-4, is DTGVSQNPRHKITKRGQNVTFRCDPISEHNRLYWYRQTLGQGPEFLTYFQNEAQLEKSRLLSDRFSAERPKGSFSTLEIQRTEQGDSAMYLCASSLVGGNEKLFFGSGTQLSVL.

The chain has TRBV13 and TRBJ2-7, with TRBD2 matching 8 bases. The junction had 7 bases not matched to a gene; V was cut back by 8 bases and J by 1 base. Germline assignment: CDR1 PRHDT and CDR2 FYEKMQ (reference sequence). The CDR3 contains 14 residues. Written as DNA, the CDR3 is TGTGCCAGCCGAAAAAGCGGGAGTTCCTACGAGCAGTACTTC. This codes for CASRKSGSSYEQYF. Full variable domain (rest looked up from reference TRBV13 and TRBJ2-7): AAGVIQSPRHLIKEKRETATLKCYPIPRHDTVYWYQQGPGQDPQFLISFYEKMQSDKGSIPDRFSAQQFSDYHSELNMSSLELGDSALYFCASRKSGSSYEQYFGPGTRLTVT.

The rearrangement joins TRBV4-1 to TRBJ2-7; D gene unclear. From germline, CDR1 is MGHRA and CDR2 YSYEKL. Trimming took 1 base from V and 4 from J, leaving 8 bases between them. The length of the CDR3 is 13 residues. Here the CDR3 reads CASSQAPGYEQYF. The CDR3 coding sequence is TGCGCCAGCAGCCAAGCCCCCGGTTACGAGCAGTACTTC.